This TCR beta chain appears in the sequencing data of a study of blood T cell repertoires in COVID-19. The germline V gene encodes CDR1 LNHDA and CDR2 SQIVND (reference sequence). The trim removed 3 bases at V and 6 bases at J, leaving 11 bases unmatched. The CDR3 is 16 amino acids. In the original processing: Amplification from reference gene primers served as the basis for estimated nucleated cell counts. Generated by immunoSEQ multiplex PCR, the TCRdb table keeps only in-frame clones and is missing some. The V and J calls and clone size come from that table; D and trimming were worked out from the DNA. This sample yields roughly 230,000 clones, of which about 83% are seen a single time; less than 8% belongs to the top ten.

The chain links TRBV19 to TRBJ2-1; 7 nucleotides line up with TRBD2. The sequence came from a woman between 45 and 60 years old with acute or convalescent COVID-19. The sample comprised peripheral blood. The CDR3 loop is CASSMDRRDYPNEQFF. Written as DNA, the CDR3 is TGTGCCAGTAGTATGGATCGCCGGGACTACCCCAATGAGCAGTTCTTC.